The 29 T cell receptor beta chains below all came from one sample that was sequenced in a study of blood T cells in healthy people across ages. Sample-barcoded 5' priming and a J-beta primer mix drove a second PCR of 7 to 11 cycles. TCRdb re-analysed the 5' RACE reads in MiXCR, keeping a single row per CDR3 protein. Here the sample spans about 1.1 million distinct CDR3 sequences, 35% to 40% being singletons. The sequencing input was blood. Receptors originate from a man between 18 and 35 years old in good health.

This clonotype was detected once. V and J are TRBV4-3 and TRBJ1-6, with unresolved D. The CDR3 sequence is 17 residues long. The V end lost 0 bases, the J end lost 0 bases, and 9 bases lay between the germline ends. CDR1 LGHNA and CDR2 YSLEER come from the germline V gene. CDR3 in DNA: TGCGCCAGCAGCCAAGATTTCTCAAGCTCCTATAATTCACCCCTCCACTTT. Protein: CASSQDFSSSYNSPLHF.

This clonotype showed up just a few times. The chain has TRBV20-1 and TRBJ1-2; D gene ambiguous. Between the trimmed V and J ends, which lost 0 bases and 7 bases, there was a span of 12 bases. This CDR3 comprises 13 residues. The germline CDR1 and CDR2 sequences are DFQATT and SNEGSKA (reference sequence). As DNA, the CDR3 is TGCAGTGCTAGAGATATTCTGGGAGGTGGCTACACCTTC. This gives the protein CSARDILGGGYTF.

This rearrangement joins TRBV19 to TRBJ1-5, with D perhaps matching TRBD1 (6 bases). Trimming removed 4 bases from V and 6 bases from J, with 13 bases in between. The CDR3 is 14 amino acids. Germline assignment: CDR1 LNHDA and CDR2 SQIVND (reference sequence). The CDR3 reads CASSNLQGFQPQHF. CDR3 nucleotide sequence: TGTGCCAGTAGTAACCTACAGGGTTTTCAGCCCCAGCATTTT.

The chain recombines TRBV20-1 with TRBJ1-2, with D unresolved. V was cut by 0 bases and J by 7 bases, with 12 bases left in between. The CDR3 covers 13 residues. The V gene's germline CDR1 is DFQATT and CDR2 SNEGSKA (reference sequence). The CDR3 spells CSAREGVSGGYTF. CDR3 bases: TGCAGTGCTAGAGAAGGAGTTTCGGGTGGCTACACCTTC.

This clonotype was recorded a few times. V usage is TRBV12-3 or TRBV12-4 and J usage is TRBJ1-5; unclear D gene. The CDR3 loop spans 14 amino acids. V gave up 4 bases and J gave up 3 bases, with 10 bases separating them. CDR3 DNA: TGTGCCAGCAGTTCGACGGTTTACAATCAGCCCCAGCATTTT. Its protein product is CASSSTVYNQPQHF.

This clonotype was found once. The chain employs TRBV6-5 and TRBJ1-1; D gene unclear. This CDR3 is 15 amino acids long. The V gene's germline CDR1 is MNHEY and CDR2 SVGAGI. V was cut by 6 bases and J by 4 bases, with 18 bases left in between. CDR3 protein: CASSRGKTRGTEAFF. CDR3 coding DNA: TGTGCCAGCAGCCGGGGAAAAACACGGGGCACTGAAGCTTTCTTT.

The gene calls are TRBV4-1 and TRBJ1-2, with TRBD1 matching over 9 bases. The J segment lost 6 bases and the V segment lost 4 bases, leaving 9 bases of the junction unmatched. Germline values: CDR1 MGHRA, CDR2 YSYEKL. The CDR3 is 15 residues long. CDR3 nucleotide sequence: TGCGCCAGCAGCCCGCCCCCCGGGGACAGGGATGGCTACACCTTC. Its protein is CASSPPPGDRDGYTF.

The CDR3 loop is CANSKGNKAEEPQYF. CDR3 sequence (DNA): TGTGCCAACAGCAAAGGAAACAAAGCAGAGGAGCCTCAGTACTTC. The rearrangement joins TRBV21-1 to TRBJ2-5. TRBV21-1 is an annotated pseudogene. This CDR3 is 15 amino acids long.

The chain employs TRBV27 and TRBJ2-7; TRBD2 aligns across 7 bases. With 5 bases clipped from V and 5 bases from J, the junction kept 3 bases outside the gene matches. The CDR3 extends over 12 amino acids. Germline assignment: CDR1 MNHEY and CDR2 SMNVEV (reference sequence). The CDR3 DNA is TGTGCCAGCAGTAGCGGGGACCACGAGCAGTACTTC. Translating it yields CASSSGDHEQYF.

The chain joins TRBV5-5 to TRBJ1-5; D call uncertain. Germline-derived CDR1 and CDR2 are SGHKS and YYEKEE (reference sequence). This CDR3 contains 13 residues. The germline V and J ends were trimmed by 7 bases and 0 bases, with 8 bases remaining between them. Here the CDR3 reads CASAAYSNQPQHF. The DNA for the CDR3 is TGTGCCAGCGCCGCGTATAGCAATCAGCCCCAGCATTTT.

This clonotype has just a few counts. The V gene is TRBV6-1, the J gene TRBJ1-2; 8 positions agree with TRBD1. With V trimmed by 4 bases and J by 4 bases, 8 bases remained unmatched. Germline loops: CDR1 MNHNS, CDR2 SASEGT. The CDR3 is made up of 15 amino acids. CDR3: CASSGPNDRGYGYTF. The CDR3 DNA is TGTGCCAGCAGTGGCCCCAACGACAGGGGCTATGGCTACACCTTC.

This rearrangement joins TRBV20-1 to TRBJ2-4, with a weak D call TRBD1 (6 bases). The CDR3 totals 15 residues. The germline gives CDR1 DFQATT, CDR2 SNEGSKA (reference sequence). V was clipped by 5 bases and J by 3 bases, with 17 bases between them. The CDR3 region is CSAHVQGVGKNIQYF. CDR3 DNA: TGCAGTGCTCACGTACAGGGAGTGGGCAAAAACATTCAGTACTTC.

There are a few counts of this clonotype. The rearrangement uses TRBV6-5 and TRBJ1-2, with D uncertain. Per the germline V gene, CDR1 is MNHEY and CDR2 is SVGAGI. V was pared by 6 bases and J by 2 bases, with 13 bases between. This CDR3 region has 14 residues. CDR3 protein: CASSPGWVNYGYTF. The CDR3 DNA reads TGTGCCAGCAGCCCCGGTTGGGTCAACTATGGCTACACCTTC.

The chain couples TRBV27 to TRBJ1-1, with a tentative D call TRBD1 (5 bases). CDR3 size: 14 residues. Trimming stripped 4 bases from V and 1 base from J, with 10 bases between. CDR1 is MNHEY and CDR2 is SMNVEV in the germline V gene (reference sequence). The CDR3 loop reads CASSSGRRNTEAFF. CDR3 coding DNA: TGTGCCAGCAGTTCGGGACGGCGGAACACTGAAGCTTTCTTT.

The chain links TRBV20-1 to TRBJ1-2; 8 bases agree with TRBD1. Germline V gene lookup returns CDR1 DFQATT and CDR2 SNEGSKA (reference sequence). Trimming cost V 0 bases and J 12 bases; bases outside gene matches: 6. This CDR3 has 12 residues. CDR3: CSARERTGTHTF. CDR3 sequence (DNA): TGCAGTGCTAGAGAGCGGACAGGGACCCACACCTTC.

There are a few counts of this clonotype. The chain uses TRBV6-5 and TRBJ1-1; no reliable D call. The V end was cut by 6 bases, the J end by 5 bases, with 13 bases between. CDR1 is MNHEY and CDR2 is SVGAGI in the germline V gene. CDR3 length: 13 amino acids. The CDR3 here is CASSSPSGTEAFF. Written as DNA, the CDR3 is TGTGCCAGCAGCTCTCCCTCGGGGACTGAAGCTTTCTTT.

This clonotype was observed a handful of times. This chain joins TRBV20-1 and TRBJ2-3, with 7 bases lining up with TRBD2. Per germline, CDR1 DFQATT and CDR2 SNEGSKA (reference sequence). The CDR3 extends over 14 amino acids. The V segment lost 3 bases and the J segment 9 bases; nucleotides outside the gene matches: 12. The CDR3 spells CSARGAGAGMTQYF. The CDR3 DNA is TGCAGTGCTAGGGGTGCAGGAGCGGGGATGACGCAGTATTTT.

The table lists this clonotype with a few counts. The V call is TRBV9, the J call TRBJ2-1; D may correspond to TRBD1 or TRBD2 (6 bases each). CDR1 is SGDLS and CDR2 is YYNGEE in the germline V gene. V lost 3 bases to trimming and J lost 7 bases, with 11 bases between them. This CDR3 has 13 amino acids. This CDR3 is CASSGGAENEQFF. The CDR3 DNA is TGTGCCAGCAGCGGGGGGGCCGAGAATGAGCAGTTCTTC.

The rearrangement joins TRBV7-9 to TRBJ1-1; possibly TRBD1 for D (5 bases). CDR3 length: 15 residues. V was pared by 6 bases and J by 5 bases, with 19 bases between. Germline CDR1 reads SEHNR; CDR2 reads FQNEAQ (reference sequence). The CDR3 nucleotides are TGTGCCAGCAGTCCTCTCCGGGGGGGAGATACTGAAGCTTTCTTT. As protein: CASSPLRGGDTEAFF. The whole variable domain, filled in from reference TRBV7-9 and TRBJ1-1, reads DTGVSQNPRHKITKRGQNVTFRCDPISEHNRLYWYRQTLGQGPEFLTYFQNEAQLEKSRLLSDRFSAERPKGSFSTLEIQRTEQGDSAMYLCASSPLRGGDTEAFFGQGTRLTVV.

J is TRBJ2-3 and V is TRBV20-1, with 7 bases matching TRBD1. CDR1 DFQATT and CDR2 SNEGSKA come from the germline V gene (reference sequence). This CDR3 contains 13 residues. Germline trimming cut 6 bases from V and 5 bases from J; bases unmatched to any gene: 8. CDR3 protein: CSALQGMGDTQYF. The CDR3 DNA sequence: TGCAGTGCCCTACAGGGGATGGGAGATACGCAGTATTTT.

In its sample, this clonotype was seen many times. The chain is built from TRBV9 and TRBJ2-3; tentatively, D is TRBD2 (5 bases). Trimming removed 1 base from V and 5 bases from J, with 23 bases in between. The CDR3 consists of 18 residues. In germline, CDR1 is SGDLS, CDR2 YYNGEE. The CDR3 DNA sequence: TGTGCCAGCAGCGTAAGGAGGAGCGGCCTCTCCGGGTTAGATACGCAGTATTTT. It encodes CASSVRRSGLSGLDTQYF.

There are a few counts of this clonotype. The CDR3 bases are TGTGCCAGCAGTCCCGAGTCGACAAGTGAAAAACTGTTTTTT. Translated: CASSPESTSEKLFF. The chain uses TRBV2 and TRBJ1-4; D is unclear. V lost 5 bases and J 7 bases, leaving 14 bases between the germline ends. Germline-derived CDR1 and CDR2 are SNHLY and FYNNEI. CDR3 size: 14 residues.

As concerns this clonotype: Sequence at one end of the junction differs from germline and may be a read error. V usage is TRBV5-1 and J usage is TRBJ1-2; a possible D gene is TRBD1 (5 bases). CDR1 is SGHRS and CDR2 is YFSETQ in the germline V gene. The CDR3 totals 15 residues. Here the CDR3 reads CASSLDPGRGKGYTF. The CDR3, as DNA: TGCGCCAGCAGTTTGGATCCAGGGAGAGGTAAAGGCTACACCTTC.

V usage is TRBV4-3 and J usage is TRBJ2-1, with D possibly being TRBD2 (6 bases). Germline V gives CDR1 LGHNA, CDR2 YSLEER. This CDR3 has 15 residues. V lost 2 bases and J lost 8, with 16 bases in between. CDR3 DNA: TGCGCCAGCAGCCAACGGCGGGGAACCGCGGATGAGCAGTTCTTC. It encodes CASSQRRGTADEQFF.

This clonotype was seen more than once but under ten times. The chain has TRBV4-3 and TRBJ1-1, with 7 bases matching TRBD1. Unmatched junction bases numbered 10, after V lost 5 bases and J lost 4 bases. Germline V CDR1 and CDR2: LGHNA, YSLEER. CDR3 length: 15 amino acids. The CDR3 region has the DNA TGCGCCAGCAGCAGGCGGGACAGTGGGGGCACTGAAGCTTTCTTT. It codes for CASSRRDSGGTEAFF.

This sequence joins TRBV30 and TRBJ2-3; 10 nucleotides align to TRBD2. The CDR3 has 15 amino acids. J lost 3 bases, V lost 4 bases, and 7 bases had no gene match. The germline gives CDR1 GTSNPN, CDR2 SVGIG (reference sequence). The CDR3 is CAWKKLAGMTDTQYF. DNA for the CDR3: TGTGCCTGGAAAAAACTAGCGGGGATGACAGATACGCAGTATTTT. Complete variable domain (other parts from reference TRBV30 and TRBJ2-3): SQTIHQWPATLVQPVGSPLSLECTVEGTSNPNLYWYRQAAGRGLQLLFYSVGIGQISSEVPQNLSASRPQDRQFILSSKKLLLSDSGFYLCAWKKLAGMTDTQYFGPGTRLTVL.

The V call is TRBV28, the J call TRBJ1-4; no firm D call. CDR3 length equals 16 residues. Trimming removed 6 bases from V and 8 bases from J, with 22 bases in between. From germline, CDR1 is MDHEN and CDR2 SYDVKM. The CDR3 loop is CASSPTPDKLTEKLFF. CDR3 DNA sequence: TGTGCCAGCAGCCCAACCCCCGACAAATTGACCGAAAAACTGTTTTTT.

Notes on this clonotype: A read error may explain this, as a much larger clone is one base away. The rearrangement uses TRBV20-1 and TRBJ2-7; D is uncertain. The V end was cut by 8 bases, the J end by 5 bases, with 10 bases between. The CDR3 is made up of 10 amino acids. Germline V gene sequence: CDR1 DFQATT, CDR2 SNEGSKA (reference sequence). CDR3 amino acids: CSSTRDEQYF. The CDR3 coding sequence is TGCAGTTCTACTCGAGACGAGCAGTACTTC.

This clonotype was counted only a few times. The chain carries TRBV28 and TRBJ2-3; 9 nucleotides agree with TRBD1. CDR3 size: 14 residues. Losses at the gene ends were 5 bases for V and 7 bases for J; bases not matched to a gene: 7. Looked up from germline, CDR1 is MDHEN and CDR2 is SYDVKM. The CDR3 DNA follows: TGTGCCAGCAGTGGCGGGACAGGGCCGCATACGCAGTATTTT. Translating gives CASSGGTGPHTQYF.